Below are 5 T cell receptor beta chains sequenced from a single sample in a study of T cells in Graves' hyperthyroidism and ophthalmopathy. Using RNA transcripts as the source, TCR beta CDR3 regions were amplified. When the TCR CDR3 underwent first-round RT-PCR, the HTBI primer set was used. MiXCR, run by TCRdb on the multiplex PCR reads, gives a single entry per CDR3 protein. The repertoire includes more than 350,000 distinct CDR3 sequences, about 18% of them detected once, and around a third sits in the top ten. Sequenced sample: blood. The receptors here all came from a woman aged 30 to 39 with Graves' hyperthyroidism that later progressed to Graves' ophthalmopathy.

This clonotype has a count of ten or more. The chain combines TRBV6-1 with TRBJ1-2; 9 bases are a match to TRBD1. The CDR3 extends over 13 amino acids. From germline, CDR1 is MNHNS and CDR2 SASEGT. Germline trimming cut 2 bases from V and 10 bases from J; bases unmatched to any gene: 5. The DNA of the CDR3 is TGTGCCAGCAGTGAACAATCACAGGGGGCCTACACCTTC. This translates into CASSEQSQGAYTF.

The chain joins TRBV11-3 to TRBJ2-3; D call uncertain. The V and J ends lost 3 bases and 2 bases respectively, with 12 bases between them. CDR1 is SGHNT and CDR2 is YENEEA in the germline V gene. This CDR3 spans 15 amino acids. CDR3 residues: CASSFGPGPTDTQYF. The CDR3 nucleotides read TGTGCCAGCAGCTTCGGTCCGGGTCCCACAGATACGCAGTATTTT. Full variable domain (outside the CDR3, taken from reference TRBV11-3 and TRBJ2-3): EAGVVQSPRYKIIEKKQPVAFWCNPISGHNTLYWYLQNLGQGPELLIRYENEEAVDDSQLPKDRFSAERLKGVDSTLKIQPAELGDSAVYLCASSFGPGPTDTQYFGPGTRLTVL.

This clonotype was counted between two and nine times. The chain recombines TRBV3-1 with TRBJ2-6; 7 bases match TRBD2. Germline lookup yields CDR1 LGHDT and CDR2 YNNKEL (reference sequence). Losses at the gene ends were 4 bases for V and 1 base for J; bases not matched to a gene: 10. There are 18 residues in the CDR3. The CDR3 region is CASSLAGYISSGANVLTF. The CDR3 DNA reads TGTGCCAGCAGCCTAGCGGGCTACATCTCGTCTGGGGCCAACGTCCTGACTTTC.

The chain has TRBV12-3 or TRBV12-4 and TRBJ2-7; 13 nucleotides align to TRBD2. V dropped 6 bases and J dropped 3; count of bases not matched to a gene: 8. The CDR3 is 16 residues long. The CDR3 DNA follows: TGTGCCAGCAGGGATCGGACTAGCGGGAGAGGCTACGAGCAGTACTTC. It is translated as CASRDRTSGRGYEQYF.

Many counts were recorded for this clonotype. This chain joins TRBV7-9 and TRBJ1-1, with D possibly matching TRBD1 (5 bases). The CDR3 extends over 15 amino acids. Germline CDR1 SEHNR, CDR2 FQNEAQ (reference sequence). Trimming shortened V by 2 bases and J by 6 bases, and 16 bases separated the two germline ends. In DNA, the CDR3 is TGTGCCAGCAGCTTACAGGGCCCGGGTCGGCCTGAAGCTTTCTTT. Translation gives CASSLQGPGRPEAFF.